This entry lists 7 T cell receptor beta chains sequenced from one sample in a study of beta chain features in type 1 diabetes. Study-wide findings and caveats: TCRB CDR3s from Type 1 diabetes patients were moderately but significantly shorter in all four CD4+ subsets.

For these receptors, no antigen is known. The entirety of the isolated RNA underwent reverse transcription, so expressed TCRB transcripts were sequenced. The method was immunoSEQ multiplex PCR; TCRdb's version includes in-frame clones alone and lacks a portion of them. Of 600,000 to 700,000 clones in the sample, over 10% were seen once. The source material was naive CD4+ T cells from blood. These TCRs come from a man aged 25-45 years with type 1 diabetes.

The rearrangement links TRBV7-9 to TRBJ1-5, with a possible D match to TRBD1 (5 bases). The V gene's germline CDR1 is SEHNR and CDR2 FQNEAQ (reference sequence). The V end was cut by 4 bases, the J end by 6 bases, with 13 bases between. The CDR3 is made up of 14 amino acids. CDR3 sequence (DNA): TGTGCCAGCAGCTGGGGGACCCCCAGTCAGCCCCAGCATTTT. Its translation: CASSWGTPSQPQHF.

The sample holds a few counts of this clone. The chain has TRBV4-3 and TRBJ1-2; D gene unclear. The germline gives CDR1 LGHNA, CDR2 YSLEER. Trimming took 0 bases from V and 10 from J, leaving 12 bases between them. The CDR3 covers 13 residues. The CDR3, as DNA: TGCGCCAGCAGCCAAGATGGTCGGTTAGACTACACCTTC. Translation gives CASSQDGRLDYTF.

This clone was picked up a small number of times. The J gene is TRBJ1-2, the V gene TRBV7-2; D is possibly TRBD1 (5 bases). V lost 3 bases and J 4 bases, leaving 24 bases between the germline ends. Germline V gene data show CDR1 as SGHTA and CDR2 as FQGNSA. The CDR3 is made up of 18 amino acids. This chain's CDR3 is CASSLNGQRMAGSYGYTF. Here the CDR3 DNA reads TGTGCCAGCAGCTTGAACGGCCAAAGGATGGCAGGGAGCTATGGCTACACCTTC.

This clone showed up just a few times. The V call is TRBV6-5, the J call TRBJ2-5, with D perhaps TRBD1 (7 bases). The V and J ends lost 5 bases and 4 bases respectively, with 14 bases between them. CDR3 length: 14 residues. Germline V lookup: CDR1 MNHEY, CDR2 SVGAGI. CDR3: CASSRRQGGETQYF. Here the CDR3 DNA reads TGTGCCAGCAGTCGCCGACAGGGAGGAGAGACCCAGTACTTC.

This rearrangement joins TRBV5-4 to TRBJ2-7; TRBD2 matches at 8 bases. Unmatched junction bases numbered 1, after V lost 4 bases and J lost 7 bases. The CDR3 is 11 residues long. Germline V CDR1 and CDR2: SGHNT, YYREEE (reference sequence). CDR3 sequence reads: CASSRGGEQYF. The CDR3 coding sequence is TGTGCCAGCAGCCGCGGGGGGGAGCAGTACTTC.

V and J are TRBV5-4 and TRBJ2-7, with 10 bases lining up with TRBD1. The germline CDR1 and CDR2 sequences are SGHNT and YYREEE (reference sequence). The CDR3 loop spans 14 amino acids. The ends lost 4 bases at V and 5 bases at J; junction bases unmatched: 6. The CDR3 nucleotides are TGTGCCAGCAGCGCACGGGACAGGGGTCACGAGCAGTACTTC. This codes for CASSARDRGHEQYF.

The V call is TRBV5-4, the J call TRBJ2-1; D might be TRBD2 (6 bases). The V gene's germline CDR1 is SGHNT and CDR2 YYREEE (reference sequence). The V end lost 4 bases, the J end lost 7 bases, and 21 bases lay between the germline ends. The CDR3 totals 16 residues. The CDR3 sequence is CASSPEGTPSLNEQFF. DNA of the CDR3: TGTGCCAGCAGCCCGGAAGGGACTCCGTCACTTAATGAGCAGTTCTTC.